A selection of T cell receptor beta chains follows, all from one sample in a study of lymphopenia after photon versus proton radiotherapy. The protocol was immunoSEQ multiplex PCR, while the TCRdb copy is restricted to in-frame clones and leaves out a portion. The profile covers approximately 47,000 clones, with 65% to 90% appearing a single time and 2.2% taken by the ten largest. The specimen was peripheral blood, collected from a patient treated with photon-based radiotherapy. The receptors come from a man aged 40-55 years with gastric cancer. Both conserved end residues are part of each CDR3. The D gene is left open where the match is weak. Not every row has a clone size; where given, it reads once, few, many or a size class.

J | D | V | size | CDR3 | DNA
TRBJ1-4 | . | TRBV25-1 | . | CASSGDSGQRSEKLFF | TGTGCCAGCAGTGGGGACTCCGGACAGCGAAGCGAAAAACTGTTTTTT
TRBJ1-1 | . | TRBV19 | . | CASRLLENTEAFF | TGTGCCAGTAGACTGCTGGAGAACACTGAAGCTTTCTTT
TRBJ1-1 | . | TRBV7-3 | . | CASSPSGWGNTEAFF | TGTGCCAGCAGCCCGAGCGGTTGGGGTAACACTGAAGCTTTCTTT
TRBJ2-2 | . | TRBV10-3 | . | CAISERGAHGELFF | TGTGCCATCAGTGAAAGAGGGGCGCACGGGGAGCTGTTTTTT
TRBJ1-2 | . | TRBV7-8 | once | CASSHSELSYGYTF | TGTGCCAGCAGCCATTCGGAGTTGTCCTATGGCTACACCTTC
TRBJ1-1 | . | TRBV5-1 | . | CASSLWGVGDMNTEAFF | TGCGCCAGCAGCCTCTGGGGGGTTGGAGACATGAACACTGAAGCTTTCTTT
TRBJ1-2 | . | TRBV30 | once | CAWRIIGQPQGLGTF | TGTGCCTGGAGGATAATTGGACAGCCGCAGGGTCTCGGCACCTTC
TRBJ2-5 | . | TRBV5-6 | . | CASSLRGPYQETQYF | TGTGCCAGCAGCTTGCGGGGCCCGTACCAAGAGACCCAGTACTTC
TRBJ2-7 | . | TRBV18 | . | CASADPGTYEQYF | TGTGCCAGCGCGGATCCGGGGACCTACGAGCAGTACTTC
TRBJ1-6 | . | TRBV5-1 | . | CASSLEGYSPLHF | TGCGCCAGCAGCTTGGAAGGCTATTCACCCCTCCACTTT
TRBJ1-1 | TRBD1 | TRBV13 | . | CASSHYRGPEAFF | TGTGCCAGCAGCCACTACAGGGGCCCTGAAGCTTTCTTT
TRBJ2-3 | TRBD2 | TRBV4-3 | once | CASSPGTSGGRGTDTQYF | TGCGCCAGCAGCCCCGGGACTAGCGGGGGGCGAGGCACAGATACGCAGTATTTT
TRBJ1-1 | . | TRBV6-1 | . | CASSEVEGSTEAFF | TGTGCCAGCAGTGAAGTTGAGGGGTCCACTGAAGCTTTCTTT
TRBJ1-5 | . | TRBV6-5 | few | CASSLNSNQPQHF | TGTGCCAGCAGCCTGAACAGCAATCAGCCCCAGCATTTT
TRBJ1-2 | . | TRBV29-1 | . | CSADGGSGYGYTF | TGCAGCGCTGATGGTGGGTCGGGCTATGGCTACACCTTC
TRBJ2-2 | . | TRBV9 | medium-sized | CASSVVADTGELFF | TGTGCCAGCAGCGTGGTTGCGGACACCGGGGAGCTGTTTTTT
TRBJ1-1 | TRBD1 | TRBV5-4 | . | CASSPRPGTGNTEAFF | TGTGCCAGCAGCCCACGTCCCGGGACAGGGAACACTGAAGCTTTCTTT
TRBJ1-1 | . | TRBV19 | . | CASSMEGRGTEAFF | TGTGCCAGTAGTATGGAAGGCCGAGGCACTGAAGCTTTCTTT